This T cell receptor (beta chain) comes out of a study of OX40 agonist ivuxolimab in advanced cancers. Peripheral blood came from all dose cohorts at three timepoints. Sequencing was performed with immunoSEQ multiplex PCR; in TCRdb, only in-frame clones are kept and a portion is missing. The sample yields 40,000 or so clones, almost 80% seen once. The CDR3 is 15 residues long. Germline-derived CDR1 and CDR2 are SGHAT and FQNNGV. The V and J ends lost 1 base and 4 bases, in that order; junction bases with no gene match: 7. The TCR was taken from an adult with an advanced solid tumor such as melanoma, head and neck, liver or kidney cancer. V is TRBV11-2 and J is TRBJ2-7; TRBD2 aligns across 7 bases. The sample here was CD4+ or CD8+ T cells sorted from blood, taken in a trial of the OX40 agonist ivuxolimab. The CDR3 bases are TGTGCCAGCAGCTTAGGGGGACTAACCTTTTACGAGCAGTACTTC. This sequence encodes CASSLGGLTFYEQYF.